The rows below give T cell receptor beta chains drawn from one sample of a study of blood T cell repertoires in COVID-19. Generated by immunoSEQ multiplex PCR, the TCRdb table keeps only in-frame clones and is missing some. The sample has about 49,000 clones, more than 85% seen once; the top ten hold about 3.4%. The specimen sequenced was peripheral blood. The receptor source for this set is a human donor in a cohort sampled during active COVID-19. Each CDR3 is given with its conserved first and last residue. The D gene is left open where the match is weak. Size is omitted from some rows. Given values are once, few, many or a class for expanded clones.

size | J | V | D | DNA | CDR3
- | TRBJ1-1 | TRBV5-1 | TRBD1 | TGCGCCAGCAGCTTGGTGTACCCTCTACAGGGGGACACTGAAGCTTTCTTT | CASSLVYPLQGDTEAFF
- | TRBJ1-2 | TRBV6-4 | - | TGTGCCAGCAGTGGCCCCGGTCAGGGCGGTAACTATGGCTACACCTTC | CASSGPGQGGNYGYTF
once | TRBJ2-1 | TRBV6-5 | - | TGTGCCAGCAGTTGGCGCGGCAGGGTGGCTTTCAATGAGCAGTTCTTC | CASSWRGRVAFNEQFF
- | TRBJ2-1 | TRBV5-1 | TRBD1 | TGCGCCAGCAGCTTGGAGGGGACAGGGGGGAACAATGAGCAGTTCTTC | CASSLEGTGGNNEQFF
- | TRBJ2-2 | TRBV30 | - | TGTGCCTGGAACAGGGCCCGGAACACCGGGGAGCTGTTTTTT | CAWNRARNTGELFF
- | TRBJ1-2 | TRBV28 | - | TGTGCCAGCAGTTCCGAATACATCCGGGACTCCTATACTAACTATGGCTACACCTTC | CASSSEYIRDSYTNYGYTF
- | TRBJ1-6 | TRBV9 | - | TGTGCCAGCAGCGTAGCCGGGGGTGCCAATTCACCCCTCCACTTT | CASSVAGGANSPLHF
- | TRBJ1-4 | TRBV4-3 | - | TGCGCCAGCAGCTACGCGGGGGGGCGCCCTGAAAAACTGTTTTTT | CASSYAGGRPEKLFF
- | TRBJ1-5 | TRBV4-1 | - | TGCGCCAGCAGCCAAGAGCGGTTTGCGACGCCCCAGCATTTT | CASSQERFATPQHF
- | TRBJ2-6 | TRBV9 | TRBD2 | TGTGCCAGCAGCCCACGACTAGCGGGAAGCCCTGGGGCCAACGTCCTGACTTTC | CASSPRLAGSPGANVLTF
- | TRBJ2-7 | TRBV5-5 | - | TGTGCCAGCAGCTTCCGGAGTTCGCCGATTAGCGACTACGAGCAGTACTTC | CASSFRSSPISDYEQYF